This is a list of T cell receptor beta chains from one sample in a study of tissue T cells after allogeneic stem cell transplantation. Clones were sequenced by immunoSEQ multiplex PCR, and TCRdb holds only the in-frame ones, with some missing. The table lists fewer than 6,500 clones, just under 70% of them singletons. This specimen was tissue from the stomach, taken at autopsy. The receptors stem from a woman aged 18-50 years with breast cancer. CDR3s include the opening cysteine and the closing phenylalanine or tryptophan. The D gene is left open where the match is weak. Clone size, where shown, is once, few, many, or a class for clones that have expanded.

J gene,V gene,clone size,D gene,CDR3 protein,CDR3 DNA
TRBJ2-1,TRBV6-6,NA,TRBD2,CASSYRLAGGYNEQFF,TGTGCCAGCAGTTACCGGCTAGCGGGAGGGTACAATGAGCAGTTCTTC
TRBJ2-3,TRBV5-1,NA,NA,CASSSQGWSTDTQYF,TGCGCCAGCAGCTCTCAGGGGTGGAGCACAGATACGCAGTATTTT
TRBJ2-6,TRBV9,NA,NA,CASSVPFHRSTGANVLTF,TGTGCCAGCAGCGTCCCCTTCCACAGGTCGACTGGGGCCAACGTCCTGACTTTC
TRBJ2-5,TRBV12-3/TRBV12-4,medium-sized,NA,CASSLQGKETQYF,TGTGCCAGCAGTTTACAGGGGAAAGAGACCCAGTACTTC
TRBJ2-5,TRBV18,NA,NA,CASSPSFQPSGTQYF,TGTGCCAGCTCACCAAGTTTCCAGCCCTCCGGGACCCAGTACTTC
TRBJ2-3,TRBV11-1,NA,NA,CASSLSGGLTDTQYF,TGTGCCAGCAGCTTGTCTGGGGGATTAACAGATACGCAGTATTTT
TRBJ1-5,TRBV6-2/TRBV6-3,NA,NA,CASSYKNSNQPQHF,TGTGCCAGCAGTTACAAGAATAGCAATCAGCCCCAGCATTTT
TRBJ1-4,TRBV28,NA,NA,CASSSDSRLFF,TGTGCCAGCAGTTCGGACAGTCGACTGTTTTTT
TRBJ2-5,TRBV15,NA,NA,CATSRDPEETQYF,TGTGCCACCAGCAGAGATCCAGAAGAGACCCAGTACTTC
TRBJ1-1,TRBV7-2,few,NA,CASSFVGNTEAFF,TGTGCCAGCAGCTTCGTCGGGAACACTGAAGCTTTCTTT
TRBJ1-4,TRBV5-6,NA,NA,CASRYKGGPNEKLFF,TGTGCCAGCAGATACAAGGGGGGACCAAATGAAAAACTGTTTTTT
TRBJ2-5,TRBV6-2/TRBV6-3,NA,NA,CASSLEPQETQYF,TGTGCCAGCAGTTTGGAACCCCAAGAGACCCAGTACTTC
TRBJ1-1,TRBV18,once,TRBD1,CASSPMTGESTEAFF,TGTGCCAGCTCACCGATGACAGGGGAAAGCACTGAAGCTTTCTTT
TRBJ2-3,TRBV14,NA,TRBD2,CASSRRTGGTDTQYF,TGTGCCAGCAGCCGGCGGACGGGGGGGACAGATACGCAGTATTTT